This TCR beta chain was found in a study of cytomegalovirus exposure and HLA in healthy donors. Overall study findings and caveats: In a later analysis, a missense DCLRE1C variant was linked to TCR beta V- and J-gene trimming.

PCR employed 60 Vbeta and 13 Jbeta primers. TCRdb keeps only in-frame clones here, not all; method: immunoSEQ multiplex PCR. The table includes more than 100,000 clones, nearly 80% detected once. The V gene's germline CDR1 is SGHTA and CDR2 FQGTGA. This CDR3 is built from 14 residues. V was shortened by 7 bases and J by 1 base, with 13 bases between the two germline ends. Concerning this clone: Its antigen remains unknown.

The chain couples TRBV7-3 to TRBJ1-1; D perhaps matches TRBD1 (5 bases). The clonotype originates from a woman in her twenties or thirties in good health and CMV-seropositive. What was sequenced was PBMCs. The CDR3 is CASNAGYANTEAFF. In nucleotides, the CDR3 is TGTGCCAGCAACGCAGGGTATGCGAACACTGAAGCTTTCTTT.